This TCR beta chain is drawn from a study of Graves' ophthalmopathy and Graves' hyperthyroidism (dated by TCRdb to the late 2010s). As for the study more broadly: Hyperthyroidism was considered stable if no progression to ophthalmopathy occurred within 18 months of follow-up. In about 6 hyperthyroidism patients, T-cell repertoires of thyroid tissue and blood were compared. To tell Graves' ophthalmopathy apart from Graves' hyperthyroidism, and to predict which patients would progress to ophthalmopathy, the study relied on TCR beta repertoire signatures. To explore V-J signatures distinguishing ophthalmopathy from hyperthyroidism, a discovery set of around 97 patients (43 ophthalmopathy, 57 stable hyperthyroidism) was enrolled. In total, 135 blood samples were TCR-sequenced: roughly 45 ophthalmopathy, around 75 hyperthyroidism and around 17 hyperthyroidism-to-ophthalmopathy patients. After sampling, hyperthyroidism patients received methimazole starting at 30 mg daily, and ophthalmopathy patients received high-dose intravenous methylprednisolone. An independent validation cohort was composed of some 19 hyperthyroidism patients and around 16 patients who later progressed from hyperthyroidism to ophthalmopathy. The paper's findings and limits, for the study overall: Most of the expanded thyroid clonotypes with a frequency above 0.001 were also detected in blood, and it was suggested that the thyroid immune response may be reflected by blood repertoires. Sample size was not statistically predetermined, and group allocation was not concealed from the investigators. The 13-signature model separated ophthalmopathy from stable hyperthyroidism with 85% to 90% sensitivity and roughly 84% specificity in cross-validation, and 80%/75% in the test set. In validation, the model predicted ophthalmopathy progression with 70.59% sensitivity and roughly 78% specificity; roughly eleven predicted patients were CT-confirmed with GO in a median of approximately 6.5 months.

For repertoire sequencing, the TCR beta CDR3 regions were amplified from RNA transcripts. HTBI primers and the Qiagen OneStep RT-PCR kit were used in a first-round RT-PCR, which was followed by a second-round multiplex PCR, size selection and purification. The libraries underwent paired-end sequencing with 100 bp reads on an Illumina HiSeq2000. On the authors' methods: SOAPnuke was used for read processing, and reads with adapters, uncalled bases, a mean Phred below 15, or no exact constant-primer or identifier match were discarded. COPE v1.2.5 was used to merge high-quality paired reads. Clonotypes were defined as unique nucleotide sequences and were aligned to IMGT TRB V, D and J references using MiTCR v1.1. The analysis was limited to V-J combinations with a frequency above 0.0001, which together covered 99% to 99.2% of repertoires. A TCR clonal expansion and chaos score per V-J combination was defined as the ratio of F50 clonal expansion to chaos observed in the TCRdist matrix. Welch's t-statistics and random forest were used to reduce features to 10 to 15 V-J combinations, which were fed into a naive Bayes classifier. The similarity between thyroid and blood repertoires was quantified using the Morisita-Horn index. TCRdb handled the public reads itself, with Q25 trimming in fastp and clone calling in MiXCR, and kept productive beta chains. Each entry merges the rows of one CDR3 protein and shows their most common DNA and genes. The V and J calls come from TCRdb's annotation, not from the publication. The sample table records around 520,000 distinct CDR3 sequences; under 45% of these occur just once. Clones ranked in the top ten supply about 4.2% of the sample.

This clonotype was picked up many times. Its antigen target is currently unknown. One base away there is no much larger clone; base qualities are not given. The hyperthyroidism patients were 18 to 65 years old and newly diagnosed, with a disease duration of less than 2 months. Patients with other autoimmune diseases, uncontrolled infections, pregnancy or lactation were excluded. Clinical symptoms, serum thyroxine, TRAb, thyroid ultrasound and orbital computed tomography formed the basis of the diagnosis. Total RNA was extracted using Trizol reagent, and RNA quality was checked on an Agilent 2100 Bioanalyzer. Trimming costs V 4 bases and J 4 bases, and their ends lie 17 bases apart. The germline V gene sets CDR1 to KGHDR and CDR2 to SFDVKD. From the cysteine through the phenylalanine, the CDR3 covers 16 amino acids. Only the CDR3 DNA is retained, 48 bases long and in frame from the first base.

The receptor's source is an adult man with Graves' hyperthyroidism. Recombination joined TRBV24-1 with TRBJ2-3; D gene: possibly TRBD1, on 5 matching bases. Sequenced input: peripheral blood or thyroid tissue (not recorded which). The CDR3 sequence is CATSDVTPGIADTQYF. In nucleotides, the sequence is TGTGCCACCAGTGACGTTACCCCAGGGATCGCAGATACGCAGTATTTT.